The rows below give T cell receptor beta chains drawn from one sample of a study of OX40 agonist ivuxolimab in advanced cancers. Sequenced by immunoSEQ multiplex PCR; TCRdb stores in-frame clones only, minus some. The data contain around 100,000 clones, about 92% of them singletons. The starting material was CD4+ or CD8+ T cells sorted from blood, obtained in a trial of the OX40 agonist ivuxolimab. These TCRs come from an adult with an advanced solid tumor such as melanoma, head and neck, liver or kidney cancer. Both conserved end residues are part of each CDR3. A D gene is named only where the DNA matches it firmly. Size is omitted from some rows. Given values are once, few, many or a class for expanded clones.

abundance,v_gene,j_gene,d_gene,CDR3aa,CDR3nt
.,TRBV9,TRBJ1-6,TRBD1,CASSGPDRVSYYNSPLHF,TGTGCCAGCAGCGGACCGGACAGGGTTTCGTACTATAATTCACCCCTCCACTTT
.,TRBV9,TRBJ2-3,.,CASSVNSLSTDTQYF,TGTGCCAGCAGCGTTAACAGTCTTTCGACAGATACGCAGTATTTT
.,TRBV30,TRBJ2-3,.,CAWNPGRHTDTQYF,TGTGCCTGGAACCCGGGTAGACACACAGATACGCAGTATTTT
.,TRBV15,TRBJ1-2,.,CATRTAANYGYTF,TGTGCCACCCGTACGGCAGCTAACTATGGCTACACCTTC
few,TRBV11-2,TRBJ2-1,.,CASRQTSNEQFF,TGTGCCAGCAGACAGACTAGCAATGAGCAGTTCTTC
.,TRBV6-6,TRBJ2-5,.,CASSYNLHQETQYF,TGTGCCAGCAGTTACAACCTTCACCAAGAGACCCAGTACTTC
.,TRBV29-1,TRBJ2-3,TRBD2,CSVVGGRVGTQYF,TGCAGCGTTGTGGGTGGGAGGGTCGGTACGCAGTATTTT
.,TRBV6-5,TRBJ1-3,.,CASSYGRPSGNTIYF,TGTGCCAGCAGTTACGGCAGACCATCTGGAAACACCATATATTTT
.,TRBV6-5,TRBJ2-3,.,CASARTDTQYF,TGTGCCAGCGCCCGCACAGATACGCAGTATTTT
.,TRBV28,TRBJ1-3,.,CASNSNGRDGNTIYF,TGTGCCAGCAATTCTAACGGACGGGACGGAAACACCATATATTTT
.,TRBV12-5,TRBJ2-1,.,CASGLRETLQNEQFF,TGTGCTAGTGGTTTGAGGGAGACCCTACAGAATGAGCAGTTCTTC
.,TRBV28,TRBJ2-3,.,CASRPTYTDTQYF,TGTGCCAGCAGACCCACTTACACAGATACGCAGTATTTT
.,TRBV28,TRBJ1-4,.,CASGHPNEKLFF,TGTGCCAGCGGTCACCCTAATGAAAAACTGTTTTTT
.,TRBV28,TRBJ1-6,.,CASTEWERRVSPLHF,TGTGCCAGCACCGAGTGGGAGAGGCGTGTTTCACCCCTCCACTTT
once,TRBV10-3,TRBJ2-3,.,CAISSGDTQYF,TGTGCCATCAGCTCGGGGGATACGCAGTATTTT
.,TRBV12-5,TRBJ2-4,.,CASGPPLAGIQYF,TGTGCTAGTGGTCCACCTCTCGCGGGCATTCAGTACTTC
.,TRBV11-3,TRBJ2-1,TRBD2,CASTRTSFYNEQFF,TGTGCCAGCACCCGGACTAGCTTCTACAATGAGCAGTTCTTC
.,TRBV4-2,TRBJ2-2,TRBD2,CASSQAGGHGELFF,TGTGCCAGCAGCCAAGCGGGGGGTCACGGGGAGCTGTTTTTT
once,TRBV7-2,TRBJ1-3,.,CASSPGRDSGNTIYF,TGTGCCAGCAGCCCGGGACGGGACTCTGGAAACACCATATATTTT
.,TRBV30,TRBJ1-5,.,CAWSLLGSGQPQHF,TGTGCCTGGAGTCTGTTGGGTTCAGGTCAGCCCCAGCATTTT
.,TRBV9,TRBJ2-3,TRBD2,CASSVAPLAGSSTDTQYF,TGTGCCAGCAGCGTAGCCCCGCTAGCGGGGAGCAGCACAGATACGCAGTATTTT
.,TRBV15,TRBJ1-6,TRBD1,CATSRVRTGGSFNSPLHF,TGTGCCACCAGCAGAGTTAGGACAGGAGGGTCTTTCAATTCACCCCTCCACTTT
.,TRBV11-3,TRBJ2-1,TRBD2,CASSFDSGRGSYNEQFF,TGTGCCAGCAGCTTCGATAGCGGGAGGGGGTCCTACAATGAGCAGTTCTTC
.,TRBV30,TRBJ2-1,TRBD2,CACIPGRTSGRSYNEQFF,TGTGCCTGCATACCCGGGCGGACTAGCGGGAGAAGCTACAATGAGCAGTTCTTC
once,TRBV6-6,TRBJ1-5,.,CASRKAGSANQPQHF,TGTGCCAGCAGAAAAGCAGGTTCCGCTAATCAGCCCCAGCATTTT
.,TRBV10-3,TRBJ2-3,.,CAISDGRDTQYF,TGTGCCATCAGTGACGGCCGGGATACGCAGTATTTT
.,TRBV11-2,TRBJ1-2,TRBD1,CASRPTGAGGYTF,TGTGCCAGCAGGCCCACAGGGGCCGGAGGCTACACCTTC
.,TRBV15,TRBJ1-1,.,CATSLSVNTEAFF,TGTGCCACCAGCCTGTCAGTGAACACTGAAGCTTTCTTT
.,TRBV6-6,TRBJ1-4,.,CASSAQVLLGEKLFF,TGTGCCAGCAGTGCACAGGTCCTTTTAGGGGAAAAACTGTTTTTT
.,TRBV7-2,TRBJ2-1,.,CASSFRSHGYNEQFF,TGTGCCAGCAGCTTTCGGTCCCACGGATACAATGAGCAGTTCTTC
.,TRBV2,TRBJ1-2,.,CASSEEGRGLYGYTF,TGTGCCAGCAGTGAAGAGGGGCGAGGCCTCTATGGCTACACCTTC
.,TRBV7-8,TRBJ1-5,.,CASSSDLNQPQHF,TGTGCCAGCAGCTCCGACCTTAATCAGCCCCAGCATTTT
.,TRBV5-1,TRBJ2-5,.,CASSLLRETQYF,TGCGCCAGCAGCTTATTAAGGGAGACCCAGTACTTC
.,TRBV19,TRBJ1-3,.,CATLRGFSSGNTIYF,TGTGCCACTCTACGGGGATTTAGCTCTGGAAACACCATATATTTT
.,TRBV5-4,TRBJ2-5,TRBD2,CASSLGGSREETQYF,TGTGCCAGCAGCCTCGGGGGGTCAAGGGAAGAGACCCAGTACTTC
.,TRBV28,TRBJ1-1,.,CASSSRRGGVRNTEAFF,TGTGCCAGCAGTTCGCGGAGGGGGGGAGTCCGGAACACTGAAGCTTTCTTT
once,TRBV30,TRBJ1-3,.,CAWSVGLGNTIYF,TGTGCCTGGAGTGTCGGGTTGGGAAACACCATATATTTT
.,TRBV19,TRBJ2-3,TRBD1,CASSMVRDRGVGDTQYF,TGTGCCAGTAGTATGGTCCGGGACAGGGGAGTAGGAGATACGCAGTATTTT